Listed below are T cell receptor beta chains from one sample, sequenced in a study of post-analysis software for immune sequencing data. TCRdb reprocessed the PCR reads via MiXCR and lists one record per CDR3 protein. The repertoire holds 700,000 to 900,000 distinct CDR3 sequences, about 45% seen once, with 4.9% in the top ten. The sample was blood. These receptors all come from a girl aged 10 to 17 with multiple sclerosis. The CDR3 runs from the conserved cysteine through the conserved F or W. The D gene is left open where the match is weak. Not every row has a clone size; where given, it reads once, few, many or a size class.

clone_size d_call j_call v_call cdr3_nt cdr3_aa
few TRBD2 TRBJ2-3 TRBV30 TGTGCCTGGAGTGGCTACCATAACCAGACTAGCGCGCACACAGATACGCAGTATTTT CAWSGYHNQTSAHTDTQYF
NA NA TRBJ2-1 TRBV5-1 TGCGCCAGCAGCTTGCGACGCGACAATGAGCAGTTCTTC CASSLRRDNEQFF
few NA TRBJ2-6 TRBV12-3/TRBV12-4 TGTGCCAGCAGTTTGGGCAGTACTACCTCTGGGGCCAACGTCCTGACTTTC CASSLGSTTSGANVLTF
NA TRBD1 TRBJ1-2 TRBV29-1 TGCAGCGTCGATAGGACAGGGGGTGGCTACACCTTC CSVDRTGGGYTF
NA NA TRBJ2-7 TRBV27 TGTGCCAGCAGTTTGACCTCGTCCCGGTTTCGGGACGAGCAGTACTTC CASSLTSSRFRDEQYF
NA TRBD2 TRBJ2-7 TRBV9 TGTGCCAGCAGCGTCGGGCGGGAGGGCTACGAGCAGTACTTC CASSVGREGYEQYF
few NA TRBJ2-1 TRBV6-2/TRBV6-3 TGTGCCAGCAGTCGATTAGAGGACCCCTACAATGAGCAGTTCTTC CASSRLEDPYNEQFF
few NA TRBJ2-1 TRBV7-9 TGTGCCAGCAGCCCCACTAGTCATGAGCAGTTCTTC CASSPTSHEQFF
few TRBD1 TRBJ1-1 TRBV7-9 TGTGCCAGCACCGTTCAGGGGGGCGAGACTGAAGCTTTCTTT CASTVQGGETEAFF
NA TRBD1 TRBJ2-1 TRBV20-1 TGCAGTGCCGAAGGACGCTTGACAGGGGGATTCGGCAATGAGCAGTTCTTC CSAEGRLTGGFGNEQFF
NA NA TRBJ2-1 TRBV5-6 TGTGCCAGCAGCGCACCAACCGGGAAGAGCTCCTACAATGAGCAGTTCTTC CASSAPTGKSSYNEQFF
NA TRBD1 TRBJ2-7 TRBV7-2 TGTGCCAGCAGCTCCCCAAAGACAGGGGGCTCCTACGAGCAGTACTTC CASSSPKTGGSYEQYF
few NA TRBJ2-7 TRBV12-3/TRBV12-4 TGTGCCAGCAGTCGAACCCTGGACAGTGTCTACGAGCAGTACTTC CASSRTLDSVYEQYF
NA NA TRBJ2-2 TRBV29-1 TGCAGCGTTGCCCCCACCGGGGAGCTGTTTTTT CSVAPTGELFF
NA TRBD1 TRBJ2-3 TRBV11-2 TGTGCCAGCAACTTAGCACCAGACAGGGACCGCACAGATACGCAGTATTTT CASNLAPDRDRTDTQYF
NA TRBD2 TRBJ2-7 TRBV4-1 TGCGCCAGCAGCCAAGAGGGACTAGCGGGAAGTTCCTACGAGCAGTACTTC CASSQEGLAGSSYEQYF
NA TRBD1 TRBJ2-3 TRBV11-2 TGTGCCAGCACCCAGGGGGTGGCAGATACGCAGTATTTT CASTQGVADTQYF
NA TRBD2 TRBJ2-7 TRBV3-1 TGTGCCAGCAGCCAGGAATGGACTAGCGCAGAGCAGTACTTC CASSQEWTSAEQYF
few TRBD2 TRBJ2-7 TRBV5-1 TGCGCCAGCAGCGAAGCTAGCGGTTGGGGGGTCGAGCAGTACTTC CASSEASGWGVEQYF
NA TRBD1 TRBJ2-3 TRBV29-1 TGCAGCGGGGGGACAGGGGTGGGGATAGATACGCAGTATTTT CSGGTGVGIDTQYF
few NA TRBJ2-7 TRBV20-1 TGCAGTGCTAGAACTCGGGAATCCTACGAGCAGTACTTC CSARTRESYEQYF
few NA TRBJ2-3 TRBV10-1 TGCGCCAGCAGCTTCACCCCAAATCCTAGCACAGATACGCAGTATTTT CASSFTPNPSTDTQYF
few NA TRBJ1-5 TRBV20-1 TGCAGTGCTCTGTCCCCTGTAGGGTTAGACCAGCCCCAGCATTTT CSALSPVGLDQPQHF
NA NA TRBJ1-1 TRBV29-1 TGCAGCGTTGAAGCAATGAACACTGAAGCTTTCTTT CSVEAMNTEAFF
NA TRBD2 TRBJ2-5 TRBV5-5 TGTGCCAGCAGCATGGCTAGCGGGATGTTCGGGGAGCAGTACTTC CASSMASGMFGEQYF
NA TRBD2 TRBJ2-3 TRBV28 TGTGCCAGCAGCCCATGGGGACTAGCAGATTACACAGATACGCAGTATTTT CASSPWGLADYTDTQYF
NA TRBD2 TRBJ2-1 TRBV11-2 TGTGCCAGCAGCTCGCCGACTAGCGGTACACTAACCTACAATGAGCAGTTCTTC CASSSPTSGTLTYNEQFF
few NA TRBJ1-2 TRBV12-3/TRBV12-4 TGTGCCAGCAGTTTAGCTCCCCAGGCTAGCTATGGCTACACCTTC CASSLAPQASYGYTF
NA TRBD2 TRBJ2-3 TRBV13 TGTGCCAGCGCCTCTAGCGGGAGGCGGAGAACAGATACGCAGTATTTT CASASSGRRRTDTQYF
once NA TRBJ2-1 TRBV5-1 TGCGCCAGCAGCGAACGGGACTCAGGTACAGGGGAGCAGTTCTTC CASSERDSGTGEQFF
NA NA TRBJ2-3 TRBV24-1 TGTGCCACCAGTGGCCAGCGAACTAGCACAGATACGCAGTATTTT CATSGQRTSTDTQYF
few NA TRBJ1-1 TRBV29-1 TGCAGCGTTGGCAAGGGAAACATGAACACTGAAGCTTTCTTT CSVGKGNMNTEAFF
few TRBD2 TRBJ2-1 TRBV10-1 TGCGCCAGCAGTGAGGGGACGTACGGGAGGAATGAGCAGTTCTTC CASSEGTYGRNEQFF
few NA TRBJ2-7 TRBV7-9 TGTGCCAGCAGCTTTGGACACCCTGGCTACGAGCAGTACTTC CASSFGHPGYEQYF
NA NA TRBJ1-1 TRBV29-1 TGCAGCGTTAATAAGGGGAGGGACACTGAAGCTTTCTTT CSVNKGRDTEAFF
few TRBD1 TRBJ1-5 TRBV13 TGTGCCAGCAGCGTAGGACAGGGGAGTGCCCAGCATTTT CASSVGQGSAQHF
NA NA TRBJ2-5 TRBV25-1 TGTGCCAGCAGTGGCGGGGCAGTCCAAGAGACCCAGTACTTC CASSGGAVQETQYF
NA NA TRBJ1-1 TRBV14 TGTGCCAGCAGCCAAGAAACAGCAAAGTTCACTGAAGCTTTCTTT CASSQETAKFTEAFF
few TRBD2 TRBJ2-7 TRBV27 TGTGCCAGCAGTAGGACTAGTATACACGAGCAGTACTTC CASSRTSIHEQYF
few TRBD2 TRBJ2-1 TRBV9 TGTGCCAGCAGCGTAGAAATTAGCGGGAGGGGCTCCTACAATGAGCAGTTCTTC CASSVEISGRGSYNEQFF
NA NA TRBJ1-4 TRBV27 TGTGCCAGCAGTGTTGTAACTAATGAAAAACTGTTTTTT CASSVVTNEKLFF
NA NA TRBJ2-7 TRBV28 TGTGCCAGCAAGTTTACAGGGACCGGCCACGAGCAGTACTTC CASKFTGTGHEQYF
few TRBD2 TRBJ2-5 TRBV9 TGTGCCAGCAGCGGAGGAGCGGGAGATTGGGAGACCCAGTACTTC CASSGGAGDWETQYF
NA NA TRBJ1-2 TRBV9 TGTGCCAGCGCCCTGCCGGCCACTGGGAAGGCCTATGGCTACACCTTC CASALPATGKAYGYTF
NA NA TRBJ1-1 TRBV6-2/TRBV6-3 TGTGCCAGCAGTTCTTGGACGGAAGAAGCTTTCTTT CASSSWTEEAFF
NA NA TRBJ1-2 TRBV4-2 TGTGCCAGCAGCCATGGGACTACCTATGGCTACACCTTC CASSHGTTYGYTF
NA NA TRBJ2-7 TRBV5-1 TGCGCCAGCAGCTTGACAGCCAGCACCTACAATGAGCAGTACTTC CASSLTASTYNEQYF
NA TRBD2 TRBJ2-7 TRBV7-2 TGTGCCAGCAGCTTAAGTCCTAGCGGGGGTGGGTACGAGCAGTACTTC CASSLSPSGGGYEQYF
NA TRBD1 TRBJ1-2 TRBV3-1 TGTGCCAGCAGCCAGGAGAGGGGGCCCCCCTTTCGTGGCTACACCTTC CASSQERGPPFRGYTF
few TRBD1 TRBJ1-2 TRBV11-1 TGTGCCAGCAGCTTATCCTGGACAGGGGACGGCTACACCTTC CASSLSWTGDGYTF
NA TRBD2 TRBJ2-7 TRBV6-6 TGTGCCAGCAGTTTCGTCCCGGGACTAGCGGGAGTCTACGAGCAGTACTTC CASSFVPGLAGVYEQYF
NA TRBD2 TRBJ2-7 TRBV28 TGTGCCAGCAGTTTTATCCCCACTCAATTATCCGGACTAGCCGACTACGAGCAGTACTTC CASSFIPTQLSGLADYEQYF
NA NA TRBJ2-1 TRBV7-9 TGTGCCAGCAGCTCCCCTAGAACCAATGAGCAGTTCTTC CASSSPRTNEQFF
NA NA TRBJ2-3 TRBV20-1 TGCAGTGCCGTCCGTAGGGAGAGAGCAGATACGCAGTATTTT CSAVRRERADTQYF
NA NA TRBJ1-5 TRBV20-1 TGCAGTGTTCATTCACAGGGTAGCAATCAGCCCCAGCATTTT CSVHSQGSNQPQHF
NA NA TRBJ1-6 TRBV12-3/TRBV12-4 TGTGCCAGCAGTCAGGACAGAATTTCACCCCTCCACTTT CASSQDRISPLHF